Shown below are 7 T cell receptor beta chains from a single sample sequenced in a study of STAT5B mutations in CD4+ large granular lymphocyte leukemia. The data were produced by immunoSEQ multiplex PCR, yet TCRdb's version contains in-frame clones alone and is incomplete. The table has tens of thousands of clones, about two thirds seen once. Sequenced input: CD4+ T cells from blood buffy coats. The source is a human donor in good health.

The V call is TRBV2, the J call TRBJ1-3, with D perhaps matching TRBD1 (5 bases). V was pared by 5 bases and J by 4 bases, with 6 bases between. Germline V gene data show CDR1 as SNHLY and CDR2 as FYNNEI. This CDR3 contains 12 residues. This CDR3 is CASSRQGNTIYF. For the CDR3, the DNA is TGTGCCAGCAGTCGACAGGGAAACACCATATATTTT.

This clone was seen only once. The V gene is TRBV6-1, the J gene TRBJ1-2; D gene ambiguous. Germline V gene sequence: CDR1 MNHNS, CDR2 SASEGT. CDR3 length: 15 residues. V dropped 2 bases and J dropped 7 bases, with 17 bases sitting between them. CDR3 sequence: CASSEIPTRQSGYTF. CDR3 in DNA: TGTGCCAGCAGTGAAATACCCACCCGGCAGTCTGGCTACACCTTC.

The V gene is TRBV6-6, the J gene TRBJ2-5; a weak D match, TRBD1 (6 bases). The DNA matches TRBJ2-7 better at its end, which makes the J call doubtful. Per the germline V gene, CDR1 is MNHNY and CDR2 is SVGAGI (reference sequence). There are 14 residues in the CDR3. In nucleotides, the CDR3 is TGTGCCAGCAGTTACGGGGGCGCTGGCTACGAGCAGTACTTC. Protein sequence: CASSYGGAGYEQYF.

This clone has only one observation. The CDR3 bases are TGTGCCAGCAGCCAAGATTTGGGGGGCTCCTACAATGAGCAGTTCTTC. It yields the protein CASSQDLGGSYNEQFF. The chain combines TRBV4-2 with TRBJ2-1; perhaps TRBD2 as D (6 bases). Germline V lookup: CDR1 LGHNA, CDR2 YNFKEQ. The CDR3 consists of 16 residues. V was trimmed by 0 bases and J by 0 bases, leaving 9 bases between them.

This clone was seen just once. The V gene is TRBV7-3, the J gene TRBJ2-7, with D perhaps TRBD1 (5 bases). The CDR3 sequence is 13 residues long. Germline CDR1 reads SGHTA; CDR2 reads FQGTGA. Trimming cost V 0 bases and J 10 bases, with 13 bases left between them. The CDR3 protein is CASSLTSRAVQYF. As DNA, the CDR3 is TGTGCCAGCAGCTTAACTAGCAGGGCCGTACAGTACTTC. Using reference TRBV7-3 and TRBJ2-7 for the parts outside the CDR3, the full variable domain is GAGVSQTPSNKVTEKGKYVELRCDPISGHTALYWYRQSLGQGPEFLIYFQGTGAADDSGLPNDRFFAVRPEGSVSTLKIQRTERGDSAVYLCASSLTSRAVQYFGPGTRLTVT.

For the CDR3, the DNA is TGTGCCATCAGTGCACAGGGTTACGAGCAGTACTTC. Translating gives CAISAQGYEQYF. The chain uses TRBV10-3 and TRBJ2-7, with a possible D match to TRBD1 (6 bases). Germline values: CDR1 ENHRY, CDR2 SYGVKD. This CDR3 comprises 12 residues. Between the trimmed V and J ends, which lost 4 bases and 4 bases, there was a span of 8 bases.

The chain combines TRBV10-3 with TRBJ1-1; no firm D call. Germline V gene lookup returns CDR1 ENHRY and CDR2 SYGVKD. Trimming removed 0 bases from V and 1 base from J, with 9 bases in between. The CDR3 is 15 residues long. The CDR3 loop is CAISESWGRNTEAFF. In DNA form, the CDR3 reads TGTGCCATCAGTGAGTCCTGGGGTAGGAACACTGAAGCTTTCTTT.